Described below is a single T cell receptor beta chain sequence and its context. Antigen specificity is unknown. The table came from immunoSEQ multiplex PCR; TCRdb's copy has only in-frame clones and leaves some out. The sample holds under 40,000 clones; under 90% are singletons and the top ten take roughly 1.4%. These data belong to a study of OX40 agonist ivuxolimab in advanced cancers. Findings and limits, study-wide: Some nonresponders also had low normalized T-cell clonal expansion. Among T cells, CD8+ cells averaged more expanded clones than CD4+ cells.

The CDR3 covers 14 residues. From germline, CDR1 is SGHRS and CDR2 YFSETQ. The ends were cut back, 2 bases at V and 2 bases at J, with 9 bases in the middle. The origin of this receptor is an adult with an advanced solid tumor such as melanoma, head and neck, liver or kidney cancer. This specimen consisted of CD4+ or CD8+ T cells sorted from blood, obtained in a trial of the OX40 agonist ivuxolimab. The gene calls are TRBV5-1 and TRBJ2-3, with no clear D. CDR3 protein: CASSLEANTDTQYF. The DNA of the CDR3 is TGCGCCAGCAGCTTAGAAGCAAACACAGATACGCAGTATTTT.